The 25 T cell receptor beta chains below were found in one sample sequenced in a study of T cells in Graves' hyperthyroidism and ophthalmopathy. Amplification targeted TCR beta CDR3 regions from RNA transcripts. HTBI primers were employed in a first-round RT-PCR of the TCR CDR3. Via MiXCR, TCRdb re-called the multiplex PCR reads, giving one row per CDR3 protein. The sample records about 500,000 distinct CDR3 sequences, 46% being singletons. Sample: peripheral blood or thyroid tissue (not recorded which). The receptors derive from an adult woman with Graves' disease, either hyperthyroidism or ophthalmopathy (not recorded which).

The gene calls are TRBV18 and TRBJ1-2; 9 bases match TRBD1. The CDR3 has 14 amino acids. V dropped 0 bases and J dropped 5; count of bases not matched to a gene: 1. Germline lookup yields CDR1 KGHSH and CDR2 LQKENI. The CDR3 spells CASSPPTGGYGYTF. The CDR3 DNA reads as TGTGCCAGCTCACCACCGACAGGGGGGTATGGCTACACCTTC.

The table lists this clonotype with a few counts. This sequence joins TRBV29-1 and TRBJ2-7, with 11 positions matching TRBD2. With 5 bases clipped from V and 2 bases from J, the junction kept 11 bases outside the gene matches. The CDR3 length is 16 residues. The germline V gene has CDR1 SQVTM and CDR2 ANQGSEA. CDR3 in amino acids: CSVRGATSGRTYEQYF. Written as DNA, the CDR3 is TGCAGCGTTAGGGGGGCCACTAGCGGGAGAACCTACGAGCAGTACTTC.

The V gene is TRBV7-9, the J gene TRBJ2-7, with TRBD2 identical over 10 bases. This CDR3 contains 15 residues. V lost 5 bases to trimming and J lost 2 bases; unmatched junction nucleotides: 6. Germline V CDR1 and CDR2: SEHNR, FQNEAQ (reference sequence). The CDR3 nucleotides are TGTGCCAGCAGCCTGCTTACTAGCGGGACCTACGAGCAGTACTTC. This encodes CASSLLTSGTYEQYF. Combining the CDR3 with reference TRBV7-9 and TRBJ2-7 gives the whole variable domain DTGVSQNPRHKITKRGQNVTFRCDPISEHNRLYWYRQTLGQGPEFLTYFQNEAQLEKSRLLSDRFSAERPKGSFSTLEIQRTEQGDSAMYLCASSLLTSGTYEQYFGPGTRLTVT.

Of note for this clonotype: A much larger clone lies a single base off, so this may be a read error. CDR3 region: CASSVGGSTGTQYF. CDR3 nucleotide sequence: TGTGCCAGCAGCGTAGGAGGGAGCACAGGTACGCAGTATTTT. The V gene is TRBV9, the J gene TRBJ2-3, with D perhaps assigned TRBD1 or TRBD2 (5 bases each). Germline assignment: CDR1 SGDLS and CDR2 YYNGEE. This CDR3 contains 14 residues.

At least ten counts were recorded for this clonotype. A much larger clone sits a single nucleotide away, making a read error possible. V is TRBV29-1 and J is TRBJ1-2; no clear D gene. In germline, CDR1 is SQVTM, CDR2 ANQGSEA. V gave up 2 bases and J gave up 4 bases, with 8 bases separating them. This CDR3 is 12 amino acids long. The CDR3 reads CSVEKGSYGYTF. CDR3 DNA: TGCAGCGTTGAAAAGGGAAGCTATGGCTACACCTTC.

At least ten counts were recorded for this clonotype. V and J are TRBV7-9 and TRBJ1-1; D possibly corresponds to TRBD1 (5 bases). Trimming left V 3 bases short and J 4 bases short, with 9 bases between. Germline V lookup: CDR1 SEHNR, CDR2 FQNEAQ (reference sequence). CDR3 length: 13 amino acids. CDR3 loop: CASSFDRLTEAFF. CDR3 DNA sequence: TGTGCCAGCAGCTTCGACAGACTCACTGAAGCTTTCTTT.

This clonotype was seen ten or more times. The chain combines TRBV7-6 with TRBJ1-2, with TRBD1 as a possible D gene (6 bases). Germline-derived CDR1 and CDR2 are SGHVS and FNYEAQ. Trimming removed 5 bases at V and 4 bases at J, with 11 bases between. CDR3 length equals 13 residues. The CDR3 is CASSPSGAYGYTF. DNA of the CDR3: TGTGCCAGCAGCCCATCGGGGGCCTATGGCTACACCTTC.

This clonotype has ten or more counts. The CDR3 here is CASSLKNSPLHF. The CDR3 DNA follows: TGTGCCAGCAGCTTAAAAAATTCACCCCTCCACTTT. J is TRBJ1-6 and V is TRBV7-9; D gene uncertain. Trimming took off 2 bases at V and 7 bases at J, with 3 bases between the two ends. Germline CDR1 SEHNR, CDR2 FQNEAQ (reference sequence). The CDR3 totals 12 residues.

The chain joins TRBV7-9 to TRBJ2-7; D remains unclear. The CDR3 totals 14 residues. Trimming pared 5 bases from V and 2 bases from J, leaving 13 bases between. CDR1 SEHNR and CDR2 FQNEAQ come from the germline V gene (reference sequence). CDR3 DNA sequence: TGTGCCAGCAGCCAGTCTGGATCGACCTACGAGCAGTACTTC. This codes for CASSQSGSTYEQYF.

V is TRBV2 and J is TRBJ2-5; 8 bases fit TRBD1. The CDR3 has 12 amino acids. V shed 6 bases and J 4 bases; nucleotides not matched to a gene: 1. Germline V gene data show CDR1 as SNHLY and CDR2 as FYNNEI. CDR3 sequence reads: CASRQGVETQYF. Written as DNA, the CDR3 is TGTGCCAGCAGACAGGGGGTAGAGACCCAGTACTTC.

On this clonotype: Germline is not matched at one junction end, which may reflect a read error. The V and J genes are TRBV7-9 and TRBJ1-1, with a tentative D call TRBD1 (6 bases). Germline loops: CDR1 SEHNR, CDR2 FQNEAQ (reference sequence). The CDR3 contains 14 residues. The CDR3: CAGSIGQMNTEAFF. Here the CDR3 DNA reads TGTGCCGGTAGTATAGGACAGATGAACACCGAAGCTTTCTTT.

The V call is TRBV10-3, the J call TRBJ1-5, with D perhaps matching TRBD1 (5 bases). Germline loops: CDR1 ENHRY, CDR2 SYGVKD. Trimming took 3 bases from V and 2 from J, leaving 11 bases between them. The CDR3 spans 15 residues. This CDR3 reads CAISDQGGGNQPQHF. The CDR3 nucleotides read TGTGCCATCAGTGACCAGGGAGGCGGCAATCAGCCCCAGCATTTT.

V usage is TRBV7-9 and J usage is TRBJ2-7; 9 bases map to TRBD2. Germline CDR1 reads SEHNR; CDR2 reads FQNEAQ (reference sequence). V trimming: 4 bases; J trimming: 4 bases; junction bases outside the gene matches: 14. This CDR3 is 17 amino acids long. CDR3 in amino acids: CASSSLRSGRSQYEQYF. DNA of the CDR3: TGTGCCAGCAGCTCCCTTAGGAGCGGGAGGTCCCAATACGAGCAGTACTTC.

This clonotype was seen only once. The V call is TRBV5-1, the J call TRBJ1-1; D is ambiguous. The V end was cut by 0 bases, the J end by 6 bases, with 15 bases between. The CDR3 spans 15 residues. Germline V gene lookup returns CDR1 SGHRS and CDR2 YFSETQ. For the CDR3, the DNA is TGCGCCAGCAGCTTGGATGGACCGCAGGAGTCTGAAGCTTTCTTT. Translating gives CASSLDGPQESEAFF.

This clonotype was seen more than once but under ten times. The CDR3 DNA reads TGTGCCACCAGTGATTCGGACAGGAACTATGGCTACACCTTC. Protein sequence: CATSDSDRNYGYTF. This chain connects TRBV24-1 to TRBJ1-2, with 7 nucleotides matching TRBD1. Per germline, CDR1 KGHDR and CDR2 SFDVKD. Trimming removed 2 bases from V and 2 bases from J; junction bases left unmatched: 1. There are 14 residues in the CDR3.

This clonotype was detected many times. In DNA form, the CDR3 reads TGCGCCAGCAGCTGGGGACAGGGTCTGTACGAGCAGTACTTC. Encoded protein: CASSWGQGLYEQYF. The V call is TRBV5-1, the J call TRBJ2-7, with 9 positions matching TRBD1. CDR1 is SGHRS, CDR2 YFSETQ, per germline. CDR3 length equals 14 residues. V lost 3 bases, J lost 4 bases, and 5 bases stayed unmatched. Combining the CDR3 with reference TRBV5-1 and TRBJ2-7 gives the whole variable domain KAGVTQTPRYLIKTRGQQVTLSCSPISGHRSVSWYQQTPGQGLQFLFEYFSETQRNKGNFPGRFSGRQFSNSRSEMNVSTLELGDSALYLCASSWGQGLYEQYFGPGTRLTVT.

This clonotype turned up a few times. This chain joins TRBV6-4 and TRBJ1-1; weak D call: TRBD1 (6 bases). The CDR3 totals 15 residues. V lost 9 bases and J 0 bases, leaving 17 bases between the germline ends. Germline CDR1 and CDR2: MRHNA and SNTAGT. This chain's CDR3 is CARLWGRTLNTEAFF. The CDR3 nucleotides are TGTGCCAGGTTATGGGGGCGGACATTGAACACTGAAGCTTTCTTT.

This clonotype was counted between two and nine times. The CDR3 is CASSATSGTDTQYF. The DNA for the CDR3 is TGTGCCAGCAGTGCTACCTCCGGCACAGATACGCAGTATTTT. This chain joins TRBV2 and TRBJ2-3, with no clear D. V was trimmed by 4 bases and J by 1 base, leaving 9 bases between them. The CDR3 has 14 residues. Germline CDR1 is SNHLY and CDR2 is FYNNEI.

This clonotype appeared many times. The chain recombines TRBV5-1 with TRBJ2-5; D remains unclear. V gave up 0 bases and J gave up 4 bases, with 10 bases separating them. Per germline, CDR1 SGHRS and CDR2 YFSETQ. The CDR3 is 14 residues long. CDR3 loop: CASSLAQSRETQYF. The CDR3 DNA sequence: TGCGCCAGCAGCTTGGCCCAGAGCCGAGAGACCCAGTACTTC.

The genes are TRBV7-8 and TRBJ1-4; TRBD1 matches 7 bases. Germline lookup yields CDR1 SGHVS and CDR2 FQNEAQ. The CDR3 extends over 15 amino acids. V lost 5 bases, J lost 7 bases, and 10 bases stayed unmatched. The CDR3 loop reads CASSPSGQGGEKLFF. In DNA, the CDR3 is TGTGCCAGCAGCCCATCGGGGCAGGGGGGTGAAAAACTGTTTTTT.

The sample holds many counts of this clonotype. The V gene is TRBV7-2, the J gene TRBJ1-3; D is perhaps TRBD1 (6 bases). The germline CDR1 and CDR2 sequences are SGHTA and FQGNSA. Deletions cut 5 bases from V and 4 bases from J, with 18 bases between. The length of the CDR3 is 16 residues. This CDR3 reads CASSTRGAGAGNTIYF. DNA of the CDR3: TGTGCCAGCAGCACCAGGGGTGCGGGTGCAGGAAACACCATATATTTT.

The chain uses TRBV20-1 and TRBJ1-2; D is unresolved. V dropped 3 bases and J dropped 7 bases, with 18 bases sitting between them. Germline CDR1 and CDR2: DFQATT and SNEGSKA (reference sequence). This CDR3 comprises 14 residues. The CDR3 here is CSASPTVGSSGYTF. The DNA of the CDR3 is TGCAGTGCTAGTCCCACCGTGGGTTCAAGTGGCTACACCTTC.

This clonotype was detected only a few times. The CDR3 loop is CASSPRGPVYNGYTF. The CDR3 coding sequence is TGTGCCAGCAGCCCTCGTGGGCCCGTCTACAATGGCTACACCTTC. V is TRBV7-2 and J is TRBJ1-2; D unresolved. The V and J ends lost 5 bases and 6 bases respectively, with 19 bases between them. The CDR3 has 15 amino acids. Germline V gene sequence: CDR1 SGHTA, CDR2 FQGNSA.

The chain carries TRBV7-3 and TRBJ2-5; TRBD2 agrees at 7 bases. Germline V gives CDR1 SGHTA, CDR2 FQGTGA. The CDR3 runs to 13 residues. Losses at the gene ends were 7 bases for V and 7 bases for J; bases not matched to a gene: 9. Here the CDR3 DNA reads TGTGCCAGCATGCCCGGGACTATCGGGACCCAGTACTTC. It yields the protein CASMPGTIGTQYF.

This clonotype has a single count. The CDR3 reads CAVKGGTHDVYGYTF. CDR3 in DNA: TGTGCCGTCAAGGGGGGGACCCATGATGTTTATGGCTACACCTTC. The rearrangement links TRBV7-9 to TRBJ1-2; D is perhaps TRBD1 (6 bases). The ends were cut back, 11 bases at V and 5 bases at J, with 24 bases in the middle. CDR1 SEHNR and CDR2 FQNEAQ come from the germline V gene (reference sequence). CDR3 length: 15 amino acids.